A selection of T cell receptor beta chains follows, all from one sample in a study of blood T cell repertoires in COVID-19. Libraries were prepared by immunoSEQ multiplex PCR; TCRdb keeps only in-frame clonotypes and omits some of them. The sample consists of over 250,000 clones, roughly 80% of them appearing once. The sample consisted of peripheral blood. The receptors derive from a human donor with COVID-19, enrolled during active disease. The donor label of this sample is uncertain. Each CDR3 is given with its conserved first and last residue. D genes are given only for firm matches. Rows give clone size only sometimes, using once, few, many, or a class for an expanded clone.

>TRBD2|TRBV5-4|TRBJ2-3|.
TGTGCCAGCAGCTTAGTGGGACTAGCGGCCACAGATACGCAGTATTTT
CASSLVGLAATDTQYF
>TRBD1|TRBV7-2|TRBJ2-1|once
TGTGCCAGCAGCTACAGGGGGAATGAGCAGTTCTTC
CASSYRGNEQFF
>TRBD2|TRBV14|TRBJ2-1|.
TGTGCCAGCAGCCGAGTCCTAGCGGGCGACAATGAGCAGTTCTTC
CASSRVLAGDNEQFF
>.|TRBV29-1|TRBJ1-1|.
TGCAGCGCACTCGACATCCTGTCACCTGAAGCTTTCTTT
CSALDILSPEAFF
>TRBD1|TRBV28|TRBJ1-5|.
TGTGCCAGCACGGGACAGTTGCTAAATCAGCCCCAGCATTTT
CASTGQLLNQPQHF
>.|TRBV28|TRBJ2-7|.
TGTGCCAGCGCCTCCGGGACTCCTAAATCCTACGAGCAGTACTTC
CASASGTPKSYEQYF
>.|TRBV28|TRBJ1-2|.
TGTGCCAGCAGTTTTTGGGAGTATGGCTACACCTTC
CASSFWEYGYTF
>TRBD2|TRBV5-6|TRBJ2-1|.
TGTGCCAGCAGCTTGGTGGGCGGGAGGGTTGACAATGAGCAGTTCTTC
CASSLVGGRVDNEQFF
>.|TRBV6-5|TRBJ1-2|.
TGTGCCAGCAGTTGGGGGGATGGCTACACCTTC
CASSWGDGYTF
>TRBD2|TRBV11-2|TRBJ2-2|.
TGTGCCAGCGGGGGACTAGCGAGGCCCGGGGAGCTGTTTTTT
CASGGLARPGELFF
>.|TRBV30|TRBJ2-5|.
TGTGCCTATTCGCTTGGACTCCAAGAGACCCAGTACTTC
CAYSLGLQETQYF
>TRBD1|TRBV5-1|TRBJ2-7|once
TGCGCCAGCAGCTTAGGGCAGGGGGCCTACGAGCAGTACTTC
CASSLGQGAYEQYF
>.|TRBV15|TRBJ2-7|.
TGTGCCACCAGCAGAGGGAGGGGCAAAAGCTCCTACGAGCAGTACTTC
CATSRGRGKSSYEQYF
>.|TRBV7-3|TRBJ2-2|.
TGTGCCAGCAGCCCACTGGGCTCCCCGAACACCGGGGAGCTGTTTTTT
CASSPLGSPNTGELFF
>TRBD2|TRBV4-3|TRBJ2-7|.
TGCGCCAGCAGCCAAGAGGTTGGCGGGAGGGGGGCCTACGAGCAGTACTTC
CASSQEVGGRGAYEQYF
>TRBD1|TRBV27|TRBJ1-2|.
TGTGCCAGCAGACCCGGGACAGCTAACTATGGCTACACCTTC
CASRPGTANYGYTF
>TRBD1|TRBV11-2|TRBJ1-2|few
TGTGCCAGCAGCTTAGCGGACAGGGGTAACTATGGCTACACCTTC
CASSLADRGNYGYTF
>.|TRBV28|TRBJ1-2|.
TGTGCCAGCAGCCTCCCGGGTGCCGGGGTTGGCTATGGCTACACCTTC
CASSLPGAGVGYGYTF
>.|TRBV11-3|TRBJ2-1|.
TGTGCCAGCAGCATACAGGGCGATCGGGGCAATGAGCAGTTCTTC
CASSIQGDRGNEQFF
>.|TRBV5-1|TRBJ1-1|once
TGCGCCAGCAGCCTCCATCCGGCAGGGTCGGACACTGAAGCTTTCTTT
CASSLHPAGSDTEAFF
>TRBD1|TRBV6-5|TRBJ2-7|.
TGTGCCAGCAGCTACCCGGGACAGCGCAGCTCCTACGAGCAGTACTTC
CASSYPGQRSSYEQYF
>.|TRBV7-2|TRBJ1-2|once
TGTGCCAGCAGCTCTGCGGAAAGGTTCTCCTATGGCTACACCTTC
CASSSAERFSYGYTF
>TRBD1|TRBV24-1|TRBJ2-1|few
TGTGCCACCAGTGATCCCCGGACAGGGTCGGACAATGAGCAGTTCTTC
CATSDPRTGSDNEQFF
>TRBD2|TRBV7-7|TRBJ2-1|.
TGTGCTAGCAGCTTAGGGCCCCACAGCGGGAGGGCCGGTGAGCAGTTCTTC
CASSLGPHSGRAGEQFF
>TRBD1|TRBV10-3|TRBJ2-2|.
TGTGCCATCAGTGAGAACAGGGGCAGGGAGCTGTTTTTT
CAISENRGRELFF
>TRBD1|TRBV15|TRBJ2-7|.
TGTGCCACCAGCAGGGACAGGGACTACGAGCAGTACTTC
CATSRDRDYEQYF
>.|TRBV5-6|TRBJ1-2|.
TGTGCCAGCAGCTTGGAGCCCGCTAACTATGGCTACACCTTC
CASSLEPANYGYTF
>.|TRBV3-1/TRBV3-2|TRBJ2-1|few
TGTGCCAGCAGCCTAAGTGGGAGCGGGCGGACCTACAATGAGCAGTTCTTC
CASSLSGSGRTYNEQFF
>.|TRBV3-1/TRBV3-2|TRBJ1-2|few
TGTGCCAGCAGCCAGGGAGCCCTTCAAGGCTACACCTTC
CASSQGALQGYTF
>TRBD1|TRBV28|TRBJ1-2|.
TGTGCCAGCAGATTCGGGACAGGAAGAGCTAACTATGGCTACACCTTC
CASRFGTGRANYGYTF
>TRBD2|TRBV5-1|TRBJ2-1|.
TGCGCCAGCAGGGTTTGGTTGGCTAGCGGGAGAAATGAGCAGTTCTTC
CASRVWLASGRNEQFF
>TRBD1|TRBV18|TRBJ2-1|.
TGTGCCAGCTCACCACGGGACAGGGCGGATACTGAGCAGTTCTTC
CASSPRDRADTEQFF
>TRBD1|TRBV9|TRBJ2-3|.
TGTGCCAGCAGCGTAACAGGGGGCCTCGATACGCAGTATTTT
CASSVTGGLDTQYF
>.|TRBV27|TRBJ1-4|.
TGTGCCAGCAGTGTGGGCAGTAGTAATGAAAAACTGTTTTTT
CASSVGSSNEKLFF
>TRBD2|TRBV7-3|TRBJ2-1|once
TGTGCCAGCAGCTTTGCGGGAGGGTCGGGGGCGTACAATGAGCAGTTCTTC
CASSFAGGSGAYNEQFF
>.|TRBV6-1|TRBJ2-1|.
TGTGCCAGCAGTGAAGCGGTCTCGATGAGCTCCTACAATGAGCAGTTCTTC
CASSEAVSMSSYNEQFF
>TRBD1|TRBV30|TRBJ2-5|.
TGTGCCTGGAACCAAGACAGGGGCGGGGAGACCCAGTACTTC
CAWNQDRGGETQYF
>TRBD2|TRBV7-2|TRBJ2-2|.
TGTGCCAGCAGCTTAGAGGGACTAGCGGGATCCACCGGGGAGCTGTTTTTT
CASSLEGLAGSTGELFF
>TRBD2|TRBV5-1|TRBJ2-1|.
TGCGCCAGTGGACTAGCGGGATCGTCCTACAATGAGCAGTTCTTC
CASGLAGSSYNEQFF
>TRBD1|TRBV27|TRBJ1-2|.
TGTGCCAGCAGTTTATCAGGGGGCGGTAACTATGGCTACACCTTC
CASSLSGGGNYGYTF
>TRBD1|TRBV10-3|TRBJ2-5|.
TGTGCCATCAGCAGGGACAGCACTCAAGAGACCCAGTACTTC
CAISRDSTQETQYF
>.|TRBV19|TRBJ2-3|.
TGTGCCAGTAGTATAGCTGTGGGGGCCGATACGCAGTATTTT
CASSIAVGADTQYF
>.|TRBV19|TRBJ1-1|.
TGTGCCAGTAGTCCTCGACAACCGAACACTGAAGCTTTCTTT
CASSPRQPNTEAFF
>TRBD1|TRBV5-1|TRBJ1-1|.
TGCGCCAGCCGGTCAGGGGGCCTGAGACGGAACACTGAAGCTTTCTTT
CASRSGGLRRNTEAFF
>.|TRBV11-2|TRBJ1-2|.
TGTGCCAGCACCCACTCGCTCCCTCATCCCACCGACTTC
CASTHSLPHPTDF
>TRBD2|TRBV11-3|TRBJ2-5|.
TGTGCCAGCAGCTTAAGAGCGGGGGGTCGCCAAGAGACCCAGTACTTC
CASSLRAGGRQETQYF
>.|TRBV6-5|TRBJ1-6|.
TGTGCCAGCAGGGGACTTCCCGAGGCCCTCCACTTT
CASRGLPEALHF
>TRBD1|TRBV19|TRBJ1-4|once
TGTGCCAGTAGTCCGCCACCGGGACAGGGAGACCCGGCTAATGAAAAACTGTTTTTT
CASSPPPGQGDPANEKLFF
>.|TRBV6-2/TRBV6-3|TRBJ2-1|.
TGTGCCAGCAGTCTAGAGGTAGGCAATGAGCAGTTCTTC
CASSLEVGNEQFF
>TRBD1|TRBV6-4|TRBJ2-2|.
TGTGCCAGCAGTCCAGACAGGGGCGGGGAGCTGTTTTTT
CASSPDRGGELFF